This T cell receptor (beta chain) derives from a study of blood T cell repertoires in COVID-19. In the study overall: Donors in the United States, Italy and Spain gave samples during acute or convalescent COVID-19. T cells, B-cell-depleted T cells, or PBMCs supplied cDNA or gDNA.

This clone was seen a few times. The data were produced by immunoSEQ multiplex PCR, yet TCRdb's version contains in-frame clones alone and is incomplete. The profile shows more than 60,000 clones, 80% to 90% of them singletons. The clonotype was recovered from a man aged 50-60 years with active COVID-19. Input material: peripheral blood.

CDR3 DNA: TGTGCCAGCAGTTTTTTCGGACAGGGCACAAATGAGCAGTTCTTC. Protein product: CASSFFGQGTNEQFF. V is TRBV28 and J is TRBJ2-1; 8 nucleotides agree with TRBD1. This CDR3 has 15 amino acids. Germline V gene lookup returns CDR1 MDHEN and CDR2 SYDVKM. J lost 7 bases, V lost 3 bases, and 8 bases had no gene match.